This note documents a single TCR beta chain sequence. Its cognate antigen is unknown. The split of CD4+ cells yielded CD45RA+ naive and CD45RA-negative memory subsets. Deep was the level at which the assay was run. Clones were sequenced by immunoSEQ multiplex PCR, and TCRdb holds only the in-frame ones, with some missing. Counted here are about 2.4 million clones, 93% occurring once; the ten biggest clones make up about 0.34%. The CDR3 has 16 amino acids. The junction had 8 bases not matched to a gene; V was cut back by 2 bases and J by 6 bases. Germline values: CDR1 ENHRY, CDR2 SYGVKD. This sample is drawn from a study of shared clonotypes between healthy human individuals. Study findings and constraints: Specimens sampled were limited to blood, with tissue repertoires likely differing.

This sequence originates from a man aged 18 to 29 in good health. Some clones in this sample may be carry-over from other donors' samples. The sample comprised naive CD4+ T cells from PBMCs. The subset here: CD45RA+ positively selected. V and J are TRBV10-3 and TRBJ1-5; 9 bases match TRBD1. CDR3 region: CAISEPGQGRGQPQHF. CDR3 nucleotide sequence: TGTGCCATCAGTGAGCCGGGACAGGGTAGAGGTCAGCCCCAGCATTTT.